This record covers a single TCR beta chain. The run depth of the assay was deep. Sequenced by immunoSEQ multiplex PCR; TCRdb stores in-frame clones only, minus some. The sample includes under 600,000 clones, about 79% of them seen just once. This record belongs to a study of shared clonotypes between healthy human individuals. CDR3 length: 14 residues. Germline loops: CDR1 MNHNS, CDR2 SASEGT. Trimming cost V 7 bases and J 0 bases; bases outside gene matches: 2. This sequence was found in a woman aged 40 to 50 in good health. Some clones in this sample may be carry-over from other donors' samples. The chain employs TRBV6-1 and TRBJ2-1, with TRBD2 matching 8 bases. Source material: PBMCs. The CDR3 DNA sequence: TGTGCCAGCACTGCGGGAGGCTCCTACAATGAGCAGTTCTTC. Encoded protein: CASTAGGSYNEQFF.